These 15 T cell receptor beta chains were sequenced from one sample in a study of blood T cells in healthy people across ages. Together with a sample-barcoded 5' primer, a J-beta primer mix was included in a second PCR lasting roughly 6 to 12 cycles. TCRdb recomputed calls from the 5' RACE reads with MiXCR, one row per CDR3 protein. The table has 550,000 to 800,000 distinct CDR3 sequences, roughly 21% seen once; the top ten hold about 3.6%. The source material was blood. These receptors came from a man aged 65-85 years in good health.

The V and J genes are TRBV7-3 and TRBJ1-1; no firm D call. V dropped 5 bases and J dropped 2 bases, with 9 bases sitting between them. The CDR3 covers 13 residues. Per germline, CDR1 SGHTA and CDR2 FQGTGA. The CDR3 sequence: CASSTGRNTEAFF. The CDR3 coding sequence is TGTGCCAGCAGCACGGGCCGAAACACTGAAGCTTTCTTT.

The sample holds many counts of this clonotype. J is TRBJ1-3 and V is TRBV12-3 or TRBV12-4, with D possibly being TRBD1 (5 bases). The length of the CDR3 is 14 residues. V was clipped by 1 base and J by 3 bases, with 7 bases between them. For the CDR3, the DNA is TGTGCCAGCAGTTTAGGGGGCGTTGGAAACACCATATATTTT. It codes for CASSLGGVGNTIYF.

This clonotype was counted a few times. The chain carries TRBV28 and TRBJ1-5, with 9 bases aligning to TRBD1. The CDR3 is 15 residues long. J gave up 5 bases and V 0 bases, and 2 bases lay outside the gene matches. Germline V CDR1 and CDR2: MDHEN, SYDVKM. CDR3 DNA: TGTGCCAGCAGTTTATGGACAGGGGGGGATCAGCCCCAGCATTTT. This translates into CASSLWTGGDQPQHF.

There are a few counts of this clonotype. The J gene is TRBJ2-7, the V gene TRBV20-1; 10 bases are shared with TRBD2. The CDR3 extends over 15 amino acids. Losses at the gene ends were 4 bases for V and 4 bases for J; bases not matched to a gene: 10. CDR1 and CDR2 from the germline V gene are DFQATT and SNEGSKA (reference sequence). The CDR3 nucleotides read TGCAGTGCTATACCTTCTAGCGGGAGAGGATACGAGCAGTACTTC. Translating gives CSAIPSSGRGYEQYF.

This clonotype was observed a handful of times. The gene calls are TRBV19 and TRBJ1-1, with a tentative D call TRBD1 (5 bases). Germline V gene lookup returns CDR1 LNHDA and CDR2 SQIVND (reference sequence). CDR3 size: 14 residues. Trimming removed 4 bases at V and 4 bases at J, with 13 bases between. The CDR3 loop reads CASSTGGGVTEAFF. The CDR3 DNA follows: TGTGCCAGTAGTACCGGCGGAGGGGTCACTGAAGCTTTCTTT.

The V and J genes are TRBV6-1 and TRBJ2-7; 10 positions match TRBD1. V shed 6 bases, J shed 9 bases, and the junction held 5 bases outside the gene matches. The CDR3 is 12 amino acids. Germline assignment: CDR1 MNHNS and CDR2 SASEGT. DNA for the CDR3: TGTGCCAGCAGGATGGGACAGGGGAGGCAGTACTTC. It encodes CASRMGQGRQYF.

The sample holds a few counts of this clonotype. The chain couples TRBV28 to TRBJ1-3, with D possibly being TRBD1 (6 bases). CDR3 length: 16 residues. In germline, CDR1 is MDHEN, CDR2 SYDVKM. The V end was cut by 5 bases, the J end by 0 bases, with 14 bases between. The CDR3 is CASSLRTEISGNTIYF. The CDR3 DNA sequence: TGTGCCAGCAGTCTTAGGACAGAGATCTCTGGAAACACCATATATTTT. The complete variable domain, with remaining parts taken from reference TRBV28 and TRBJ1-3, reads DVKVTQSSRYLVKRTGEKVFLECVQDMDHENMFWYRQDPGLGLRLIYFSYDVKMKEKGDIPEGYSVSREKKERFSLILESASTNQTSMYLCASSLRTEISGNTIYFGEGSWLTVV.

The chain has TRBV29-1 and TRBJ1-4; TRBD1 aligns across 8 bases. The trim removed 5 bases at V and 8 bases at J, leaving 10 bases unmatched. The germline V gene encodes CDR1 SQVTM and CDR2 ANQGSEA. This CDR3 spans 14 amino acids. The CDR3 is CSVYAGTGREKLFF. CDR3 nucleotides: TGCAGCGTTTACGCCGGGACAGGTAGAGAAAAACTGTTTTTT.

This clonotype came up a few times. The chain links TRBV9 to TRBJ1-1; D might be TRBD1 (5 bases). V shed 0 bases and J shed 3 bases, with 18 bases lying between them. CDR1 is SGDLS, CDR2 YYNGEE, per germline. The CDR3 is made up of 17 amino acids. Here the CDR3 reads CASSVVLSRGWYTEAFF. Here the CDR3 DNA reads TGTGCCAGCAGCGTAGTTCTGAGTAGGGGCTGGTACACTGAAGCTTTCTTT.

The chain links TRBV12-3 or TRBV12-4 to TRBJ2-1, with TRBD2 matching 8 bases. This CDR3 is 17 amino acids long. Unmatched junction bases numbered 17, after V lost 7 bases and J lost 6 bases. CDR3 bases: TGTGCCAGCACCATAAGTGGGTCGGGACTAGTCCGCAATGAGCAGTTCTTC. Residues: CASTISGSGLVRNEQFF.

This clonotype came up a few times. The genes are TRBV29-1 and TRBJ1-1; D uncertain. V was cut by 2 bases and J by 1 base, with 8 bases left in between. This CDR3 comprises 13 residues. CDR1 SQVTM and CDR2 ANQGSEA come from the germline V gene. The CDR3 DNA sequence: TGCAGCGTTGAATCTGGACCGAACACTGAAGCTTTCTTT. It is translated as CSVESGPNTEAFF.

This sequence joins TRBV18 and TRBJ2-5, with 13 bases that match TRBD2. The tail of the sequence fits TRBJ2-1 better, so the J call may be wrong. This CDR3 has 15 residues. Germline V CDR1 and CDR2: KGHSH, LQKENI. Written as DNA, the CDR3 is TGTGCCAGCTCACCTGGACTAGCGGGAGAAACTGAGCAGTTCTTC. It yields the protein CASSPGLAGETEQFF.

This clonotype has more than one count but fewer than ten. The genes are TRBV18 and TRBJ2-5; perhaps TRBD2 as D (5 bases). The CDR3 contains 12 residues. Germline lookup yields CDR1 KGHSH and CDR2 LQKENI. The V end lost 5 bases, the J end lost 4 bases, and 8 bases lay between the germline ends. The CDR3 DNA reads TGTGCCAGCTCAACTAGTTTAGAGACCCAGTACTTC. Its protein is CASSTSLETQYF.

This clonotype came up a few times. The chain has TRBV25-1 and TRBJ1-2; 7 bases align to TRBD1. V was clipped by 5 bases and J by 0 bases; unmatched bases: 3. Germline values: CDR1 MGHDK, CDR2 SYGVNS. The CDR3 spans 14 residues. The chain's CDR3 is CASSTGVANYGYTF. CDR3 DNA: TGTGCCAGCAGTACAGGGGTAGCTAACTATGGCTACACCTTC.

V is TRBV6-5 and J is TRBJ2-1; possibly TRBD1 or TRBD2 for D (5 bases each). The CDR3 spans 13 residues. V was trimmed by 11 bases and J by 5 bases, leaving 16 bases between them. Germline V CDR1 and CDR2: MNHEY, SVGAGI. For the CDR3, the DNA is TGTGCCGCCCGAGGGACGATCAACAATGAGCAGTTCTTC. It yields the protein CAARGTINNEQFF.